Presented here are 12 T cell receptor beta chains from one specimen sequenced in a study of shared clonotypes between healthy human individuals. The repertoire was sequenced with immunoSEQ multiplex PCR; TCRdb's copy has only in-frame clones and lacks some. This sample has some 2,000,000 clones, with 95% found just once. The sequencing input was naive CD4+ T cells sorted from blood. Stated subset: CD45RA+ positively selected. The receptors were gathered from a man between 18 and 35 years old in good health.

The chain has TRBV14 and TRBJ1-1; possible D gene TRBD1, 5 bases. This CDR3 is 13 amino acids long. The V and J ends lost 0 bases and 6 bases respectively, with 8 bases between them. Looked up from germline, CDR1 is SGHDN and CDR2 is FVKESK. CDR3 sequence (DNA): TGTGCCAGCAGCCAAGACAGGGCTTCTGAAGCTTTCTTT. It is translated as CASSQDRASEAFF.

The J gene is TRBJ2-2, the V gene TRBV7-2; no firm D call. Germline CDR1 SGHTA, CDR2 FQGNSA. The CDR3 extends over 14 amino acids. Trimming left V 5 bases short and J 6 bases short, with 13 bases between. This chain's CDR3 is CASSPRTVPGELFF. The CDR3 DNA follows: TGTGCCAGCAGCCCTCGGACCGTTCCCGGGGAGCTGTTTTTT.

The chain links TRBV15 to TRBJ1-4; D is unclear. This CDR3 has 14 amino acids. CDR1 is LNHNV and CDR2 is YYDKDF in the germline V gene (reference sequence). Between the trimmed V and J ends, which lost 0 bases and 3 bases, there was a span of 5 bases. CDR3 in amino acids: CATSREAANEKLFF. The CDR3, as DNA: TGTGCCACCAGCAGAGAGGCGGCTAATGAAAAACTGTTTTTT.

A single count supports this clone. The chain combines TRBV6-5 with TRBJ2-3; D may be TRBD2 (5 bases). Trimming stripped 6 bases from V and 5 bases from J, with 6 bases between. This CDR3 contains 11 residues. Germline V gene data show CDR1 as MNHEY and CDR2 as SVGAGI. The CDR3 is CASRGRDTQYF. The DNA for the CDR3 is TGTGCCAGCAGGGGGAGAGATACGCAGTATTTT.

V is TRBV2 and J is TRBJ1-1; no reliable D call. V lost 7 bases, J lost 1 base, and 10 bases lay in between. The CDR3 runs to 13 residues. Germline values: CDR1 SNHLY, CDR2 FYNNEI. The DNA for the CDR3 is TGTGCCAGCAAAACAGACGGGAACACTGAAGCTTTCTTT. Its translation: CASKTDGNTEAFF.

The CDR3 is CASTDIRLGYYEQYF. The CDR3 DNA reads TGTGCCAGCACCGACATTAGGCTCGGGTACTACGAGCAGTACTTC. This chain links TRBV6-5 with TRBJ2-7; D remains ambiguous. CDR1 is MNHEY, CDR2 SVGAGI, per germline. This CDR3 region has 15 residues. The V end was cut by 7 bases, the J end by 3 bases, with 19 bases between.

This chain joins TRBV9 and TRBJ2-3; 7 bases align to TRBD1. Looked up from germline, CDR1 is SGDLS and CDR2 is YYNGEE. The V and J ends lost 0 bases and 0 bases, in that order; junction bases with no gene match: 7. This CDR3 contains 17 residues. CDR3 in DNA: TGTGCCAGCAGCGTAGCTACGACAGGGAGTAGCACAGATACGCAGTATTTT. Its translation is CASSVATTGSSTDTQYF.

This clone was detected only once. The V and J genes are TRBV14 and TRBJ2-1; 10 bases are a match to TRBD1. V trimming: 4 bases; J trimming: 5 bases; junction bases outside the gene matches: 5. Germline assignment: CDR1 SGHDN and CDR2 FVKESK. The CDR3 loop spans 15 amino acids. This CDR3 is CASSPLDRGHNEQFF. DNA for the CDR3: TGTGCCAGCAGCCCTCTTGACAGGGGGCACAATGAGCAGTTCTTC.

V gene TRBV2 combines with J gene TRBJ2-3; 9 bases agree with TRBD2. Per the germline V gene, CDR1 is SNHLY and CDR2 is FYNNEI. This CDR3 is built from 14 residues. Trimming removed 7 bases from V and 5 bases from J; junction bases left unmatched: 7. The CDR3 sequence: CASIGGGAVDTQYF. The CDR3 nucleotides are TGTGCCAGCATCGGCGGGGGGGCCGTAGATACGCAGTATTTT.

The chain couples TRBV28 to TRBJ2-7; 10 nucleotides match TRBD1. Germline CDR1 and CDR2: MDHEN and SYDVKM. V lost 5 bases and J lost 7; bases outside the gene matches: 5. There are 13 residues in the CDR3. The CDR3 loop reads CASSRQGASEQYF. CDR3 sequence (DNA): TGTGCCAGCAGTCGACAGGGGGCGAGTGAGCAGTACTTC.

J is TRBJ2-7 and V is TRBV5-1, with D hard to call. V lost 0 bases and J 2 bases, leaving 9 bases between the germline ends. Germline values: CDR1 SGHRS, CDR2 YFSETQ. The CDR3 loop spans 14 amino acids. The CDR3 bases are TGCGCCAGCAGCTTGGGTGTCCCGACCTACGAGCAGTACTTC. This gives the protein CASSLGVPTYEQYF.

The rearrangement uses TRBV2 and TRBJ2-5; 10 nucleotides line up with TRBD1. Unmatched junction bases numbered 12, after V lost 7 bases and J lost 4 bases. CDR1 and CDR2 (germline): SNHLY, FYNNEI. The CDR3 contains 16 residues. CDR3 residues: CASTFGQGEGGETQYF. The CDR3 DNA sequence: TGTGCCAGCACCTTCGGACAGGGGGAAGGAGGAGAGACCCAGTACTTC.